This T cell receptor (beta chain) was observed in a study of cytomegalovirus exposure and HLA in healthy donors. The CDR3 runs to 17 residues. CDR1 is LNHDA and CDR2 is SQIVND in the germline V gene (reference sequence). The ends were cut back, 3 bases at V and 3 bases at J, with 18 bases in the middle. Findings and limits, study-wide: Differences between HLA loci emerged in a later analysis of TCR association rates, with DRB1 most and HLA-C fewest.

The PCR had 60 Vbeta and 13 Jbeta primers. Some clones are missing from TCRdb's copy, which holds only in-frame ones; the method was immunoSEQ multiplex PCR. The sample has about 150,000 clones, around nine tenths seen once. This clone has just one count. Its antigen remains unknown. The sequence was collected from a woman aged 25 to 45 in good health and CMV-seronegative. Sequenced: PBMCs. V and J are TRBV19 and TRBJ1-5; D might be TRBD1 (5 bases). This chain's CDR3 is CASSIMGMGGLNQPQHF. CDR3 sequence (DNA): TGTGCCAGTAGTATCATGGGGATGGGGGGACTCAATCAGCCCCAGCATTTT.